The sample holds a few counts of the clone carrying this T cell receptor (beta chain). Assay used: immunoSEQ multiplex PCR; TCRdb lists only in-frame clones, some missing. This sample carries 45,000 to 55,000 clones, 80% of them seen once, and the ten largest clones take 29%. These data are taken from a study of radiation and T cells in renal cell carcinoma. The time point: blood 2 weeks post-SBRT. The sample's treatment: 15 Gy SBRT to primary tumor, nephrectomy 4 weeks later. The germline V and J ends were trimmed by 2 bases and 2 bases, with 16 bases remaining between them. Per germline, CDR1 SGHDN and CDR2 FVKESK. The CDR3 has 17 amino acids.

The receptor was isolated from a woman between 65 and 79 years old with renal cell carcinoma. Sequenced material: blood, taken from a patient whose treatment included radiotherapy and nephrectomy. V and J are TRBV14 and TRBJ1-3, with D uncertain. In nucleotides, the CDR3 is TGTGCCAGCAGCCAAAGGTTGGGCAACCCCACTGGAAACACCATATATTTT. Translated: CASSQRLGNPTGNTIYF. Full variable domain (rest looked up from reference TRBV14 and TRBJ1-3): EAGVTQFPSHSVIEKGQTVTLRCDPISGHDNLYWYRRVMGKEIKFLLHFVKESKQDESGMPNNRFLAERTGGTYSTLKVQPAELEDSGVYFCASSQRLGNPTGNTIYFGEGSWLTVV.